These T cell receptor beta chains were read from a single sample in a study of blood T cell repertoires in COVID-19. Libraries were prepared by immunoSEQ multiplex PCR; TCRdb keeps only in-frame clonotypes and omits some of them. Of 200,000 to 250,000 clones listed, nearly 90% are singletons. The specimen was peripheral blood. These receptors all come from a woman under 30 who had recovered from COVID-19. The CDR3 runs from the conserved cysteine through the conserved F or W. A D gene is named only where the DNA matches it firmly. Clone size is given for some rows only: seen once, a few or many times, or a class if the clone is expanded.

CDR3	DNA	J	V	D	size
CASSEYRVDSGYNEQFF	TGTGCCAGCAGTGAATATCGGGTCGACAGTGGTTACAATGAGCAGTTCTTC	TRBJ2-1	TRBV6-1	NA	few
CSVSGQGGETQYF	TGCAGCGTATCGGGACAGGGTGGGGAGACCCAGTACTTC	TRBJ2-5	TRBV29-1	TRBD1	NA
CASTADESSYNEQFF	TGTGCCAGCACCGCTGATGAGAGCTCCTACAATGAGCAGTTCTTC	TRBJ2-1	TRBV7-2	NA	NA
CASSPRGSSYEQYF	TGTGCCAGCAGCCCACGGGGGAGCTCCTACGAGCAGTACTTC	TRBJ2-7	TRBV9	NA	NA
CASSLSPGLVYEQYF	TGTGCCAGCAGCTTATCCCCGGGACTAGTTTACGAGCAGTACTTC	TRBJ2-7	TRBV13	TRBD2	NA
CASSYSSSGSTSEQFF	TGTGCCAGCAGTTACTCGTCTAGCGGGAGTACAAGTGAGCAGTTCTTC	TRBJ2-1	TRBV6-5	TRBD2	few
CASSQSRGNTEAFF	TGTGCCAGCAGCCAATCACGGGGGAACACTGAAGCTTTCTTT	TRBJ1-1	TRBV16	NA	NA
CASSSLTSGPHNEQFF	TGTGCCAGCAGTTCCTTGACTAGCGGGCCTCACAATGAGCAGTTCTTC	TRBJ2-1	TRBV6-5	TRBD2	NA
CASSYVPGVNEKLFF	TGTGCCAGCAGTTATGTACCAGGGGTAAACGAAAAACTGTTTTTT	TRBJ1-4	TRBV6-5	NA	once
CASSQKGIGGNTIYF	TGTGCCAGCAGCCAAAAGGGGATAGGTGGAAACACCATATATTTT	TRBJ1-3	TRBV4-2	NA	once
CASSLTGGDQPQHF	TGTGCCAGTAGTTTAACAGGGGGCGATCAGCCCCAGCATTTT	TRBJ1-5	TRBV19	TRBD1	NA
CASSPPGFKTEAFF	TGTGCCAGCAGCCCCCCGGGGTTCAAAACTGAAGCTTTCTTT	TRBJ1-1	TRBV11-3	NA	NA
CASRPFQGSNQPQHF	TGTGCCAGCAGACCTTTTCAGGGGAGCAATCAGCCCCAGCATTTT	TRBJ1-5	TRBV5-8	NA	NA
CASSPSVATNEKLFF	TGTGCCAGCAGCCCGTCCGTTGCAACTAATGAAAAACTGTTTTTT	TRBJ1-4	TRBV7-9	NA	few
CASISTRPLTKNIQYF	TGTGCCAGCATTTCGACAAGACCCCTAACCAAAAACATTCAGTACTTC	TRBJ2-4	TRBV2	NA	NA
CASSQSPWAELFF	TGTGCCAGCAGCCAGAGCCCTTGGGCGGAGCTGTTTTTT	TRBJ2-2	TRBV3-1/TRBV3-2	NA	NA
CASSLNPGQGENEQFF	TGTGCCAGCAGTCTTAATCCGGGACAGGGAGAGAATGAGCAGTTCTTC	TRBJ2-1	TRBV27	TRBD1	NA
CASGLYSGRALNEQFF	TGTGCCAGCGGATTGTATAGCGGGAGGGCCCTGAATGAGCAGTTCTTC	TRBJ2-1	TRBV27	TRBD2	NA
CASSPIKTGISYEQYF	TGCGCCAGCAGTCCCATAAAGACAGGAATCTCCTACGAGCAGTACTTC	TRBJ2-7	TRBV23-1	NA	NA
CASSGSGYSSYNEQFF	TGTGCCAGTAGCGGTAGCGGGTATAGCTCCTACAATGAGCAGTTCTTC	TRBJ2-1	TRBV19	TRBD2	NA
CASSSTGTRGNGELFF	TGTGCCAGCAGCTCCACCGGGACTAGAGGAAACGGGGAGCTGTTTTTT	TRBJ2-2	TRBV13	TRBD2	NA
CAISEWQQETQYF	TGTGCCATCAGTGAGTGGCAGCAAGAGACCCAGTACTTC	TRBJ2-5	TRBV10-3	NA	NA
CASSLGRGTEKNQPQHF	TGTGCCAGCAGCTTAGGCCGGGGGACAGAAAAAAATCAGCCCCAGCATTTT	TRBJ1-5	TRBV13	TRBD1	NA
CASSLRTGNTGELFF	TGTGCCAGCAGCCTACGGACAGGGAACACCGGGGAGCTGTTTTTT	TRBJ2-2	TRBV7-2	TRBD1	NA
CATSRDGTRETQYF	TGTGCCACCAGCAGGGACGGGACACGAGAGACCCAGTACTTC	TRBJ2-5	TRBV15	NA	NA
CASSPPISTGDQPQHF	TGTGCCAGCTCACCACCTATCTCGACAGGGGATCAGCCCCAGCATTTT	TRBJ1-5	TRBV18	TRBD1	NA
CASSPGTPGVGQYF	TGTGCCAGCAGCCCCGGGACCCCAGGGGTGGGGCAGTACTTC	TRBJ2-7	TRBV11-2	NA	NA
CASSQASGPASYEQYF	TGTGCCAGCAGCCAAGCATCAGGGCCCGCCTCCTACGAGCAGTACTTC	TRBJ2-7	TRBV4-2	NA	NA
CSASAGANYGYTF	TGCAGTGCTAGTGCGGGGGCTAACTATGGCTACACCTTC	TRBJ1-2	TRBV20-1	NA	once
CASSEQRKSTDTQYF	TGTGCCAGCAGTGAACAGCGGAAAAGCACAGATACGCAGTATTTT	TRBJ2-3	TRBV25-1	NA	NA
CASSYLRDFSTDTQYF	TGTGCCAGCAGTTACCTCCGGGACTTCAGCACAGATACGCAGTATTTT	TRBJ2-3	TRBV6-6	NA	NA
CATTAEPLGQWNTGELFF	TGTGCCACCACCGCCGAGCCCCTGGGACAATGGAACACCGGGGAGCTGTTTTTT	TRBJ2-2	TRBV15	NA	NA
CASSLRLADFTGELFF	TGCGCCAGCAGCTTGAGATTGGCAGATTTCACCGGGGAGCTGTTTTTT	TRBJ2-2	TRBV5-1	NA	NA
CASGWGPGRAAFF	TGTGCCAGCGGCTGGGGGCCCGGCAGGGCAGCTTTCTTT	TRBJ1-1	TRBV6-4	NA	NA
CASSPGDNQPQHF	TGCGCCAGCAGCCCAGGGGACAATCAGCCCCAGCATTTT	TRBJ1-5	TRBV4-3	NA	NA
CASSLLGSNEKLFF	TGCGCCAGCAGCTTGTTAGGGAGTAATGAAAAACTGTTTTTT	TRBJ1-4	TRBV5-1	NA	NA
CASSGHMDSRTQYF	TGTGCCAGCAGCGGACACATGGACAGCAGGACCCAGTACTTC	TRBJ2-5	TRBV9	NA	NA
CASSVNSNYGYTF	TGTGCCAGCAGCGTAAACAGCAACTATGGCTACACCTTC	TRBJ1-2	TRBV9	NA	once
CASSWQQGAGEKLFF	TGTGCCAGCAGCTGGCAACAGGGGGCTGGGGAAAAACTGTTTTTT	TRBJ1-4	TRBV5-4	TRBD1	NA
CASSSDPYNEQFF	TGTGCCAGCAGCAGCGACCCCTACAATGAGCAGTTCTTC	TRBJ2-1	TRBV5-4	NA	NA